The 12 T cell receptor beta chains presented below share a single source sample, sequenced in a study of identical twins' blood T cells. TCRdb itself ran the 5' RACE reads through MiXCR, one entry per CDR3 protein. The table shows 300,000 to 400,000 distinct CDR3 sequences, with about 28% occurring only once. The sequenced sample consisted of PBMCs. These receptors came from a woman aged 18 to 50 in good health.

The rearrangement joins TRBV6-5 to TRBJ2-5, with a possible D match to TRBD1 (5 bases). Germline V lookup: CDR1 MNHEY, CDR2 SVGAGI. The CDR3 consists of 15 residues. V was clipped by 0 bases and J by 5 bases, with 13 bases between them. The CDR3 DNA reads TGTGCCAGCAGTTACTCGGCTTCTAGACAGGAGACCCAGTACTTC. This codes for CASSYSASRQETQYF.

The chain combines TRBV19 with TRBJ1-1; no clear D gene. Deletions cut 8 bases from V and 10 bases from J, with 8 bases between. The CDR3 sequence is 9 residues long. The germline V gene encodes CDR1 LNHDA and CDR2 SQIVND (reference sequence). CDR3 DNA sequence: TGTGCCAGTGGATTTGGAGCTTTCTTT. This codes for CASGFGAFF. The full variable domain, in which reference TRBV19 and TRBJ1-1 provide the parts outside the CDR3, is DGGITQSPKYLFRKEGQNVTLSCEQNLNHDAMYWYRQDPGQGLRLIYYSQIVNDFQKGDIAEGYSVSREKKESFPLTVTSAQKNPTAFYLCASGFGAFFGQGTRLTVV.

In this sample, this clonotype turned up a few times. The chain uses TRBV23-1 and TRBJ1-4; TRBD1 matches at 9 bases. TRBV23-1 is noted as an ORF with a role that remains uncertain. The CDR3 runs to 18 residues. Losses at the gene ends were 6 bases for V and 3 bases for J; bases not matched to a gene: 14. The CDR3 region is CASSEGQGFRLANEKLFF. The CDR3, as DNA: TGCGCCAGCAGCGAAGGACAGGGGTTCCGTCTGGCTAATGAAAAACTGTTTTTT.

This clonotype occurred many times. This chain uses TRBV21-1 with TRBJ2-3; the D call in the table, TRBD1, was not verified against the DNA. TRBV21-1 is classified as a pseudogene. CDR3 size: 18 residues. The CDR3: CASSKAEWDRVVEDTQYF. In DNA form, the CDR3 reads TGTGCCAGCAGCAAAGCAGAGTGGGACAGGGTAGTTGAAGATACGCAGTATTTT.

The CDR3 region is CASSGPGQDTGELFF. The CDR3 DNA is TGCGCCAGCAGCGGTCCGGGACAGGACACCGGGGAGCTGTTTTTT. This rearrangement joins TRBV5-1 to TRBJ2-2, with 8 bases fitting TRBD1. J lost 3 bases, V lost 4 bases, and 5 bases had no gene match. There are 15 residues in the CDR3. Germline CDR1 and CDR2: SGHRS and YFSETQ.

This clonotype appeared once. The conserved phenylalanine or tryptophan is not found at the CDR3 terminus, so this likely reflects a read error. This chain uses TRBV2 with TRBJ1-4; no firm D call. V dropped 8 bases and J dropped 5 bases, with 15 bases sitting between them. The CDR3 loop spans 14 amino acids. CDR1 and CDR2 from the germline V gene are SNHLY and FYNNEI. The CDR3 DNA follows: TGTGCCAGCGGCGATACGGACGGGAATGAAAAACTGTTTTGT. Its protein is CASGDTDGNEKLFC.

This clonotype appeared a few times. The chain couples TRBV27 to TRBJ1-2, with a tentative D call TRBD1 (5 bases). The CDR3 spans 14 residues. V lost 0 bases and J 5 bases, leaving 10 bases between the germline ends. CDR1 and CDR2 (germline): MNHEY, SMNVEV (reference sequence). The DNA of the CDR3 is TGTGCCAGCAGTTTATCAGGGGCACGGTATGGCTACACCTTC. Protein sequence: CASSLSGARYGYTF.

V usage is TRBV29-1 and J usage is TRBJ1-1; D ambiguous. Trimming took off 3 bases at V and 4 bases at J, with 9 bases between the two ends. CDR1 SQVTM and CDR2 ANQGSEA come from the germline V gene. The CDR3 sequence is 12 residues long. This CDR3 is CSVDGEVTEAFF. CDR3 nucleotide sequence: TGCAGCGTTGATGGGGAGGTCACTGAAGCTTTCTTT.

The table lists this clonotype with a few counts. This rearrangement joins TRBV29-1 to TRBJ2-7; 10 bases match TRBD1. Trimming removed 4 bases from V and 5 bases from J; junction bases left unmatched: 11. This CDR3 spans 15 amino acids. Germline-derived CDR1 and CDR2 are SQVTM and ANQGSEA. The CDR3: CSVGTGGIVLDEQYF. CDR3 coding DNA: TGCAGCGTTGGGACAGGGGGAATCGTTTTGGACGAGCAGTACTTC.

V gene TRBV20-1 combines with J gene TRBJ2-3; D is perhaps TRBD1 (6 bases). Trimming pared 3 bases from V and 4 bases from J, leaving 11 bases between. The germline V gene has CDR1 DFQATT and CDR2 SNEGSKA (reference sequence). There are 13 residues in the CDR3. CDR3 amino acids: CSASQGPADTQYF. The CDR3 region has the DNA TGCAGTGCTAGCCAGGGGCCGGCAGATACGCAGTATTTT.

This clonotype was detected a few times. J is TRBJ1-3 and V is TRBV18; D unresolved. V lost 4 bases and J lost 4, with 14 bases in between. The germline V gene encodes CDR1 KGHSH and CDR2 LQKENI. This CDR3 has 15 residues. CDR3 loop: CASSQGSLAGNTIYF. The DNA of the CDR3 is TGTGCCAGCTCACAGGGATCGTTGGCCGGAAACACCATATATTTT. The entire variable domain, with the rest obtained from reference TRBV18 and TRBJ1-3, is as follows: NAGVMQNPRHLVRRRGQEARLRCSPMKGHSHVYWYRQLPEEGLKFMVYLQKENIIDESGMPKERFSAEFPKEGPSILRIQQVVRGDSAAYFCASSQGSLAGNTIYFGEGSWLTVV.

CDR3 sequence reads: CASSLATSGTDTQYF. The CDR3 nucleotides are TGTGCCAGCAGTTTAGCGACTAGCGGCACAGATACGCAGTATTTT. The chain recombines TRBV28 with TRBJ2-3; TRBD2 aligns across 8 bases. Germline V CDR1 and CDR2: MDHEN, SYDVKM. The CDR3 loop spans 15 amino acids. V gave up 2 bases and J gave up 1 base; unmatched junction bases: 2.